The 7 T cell receptor beta chains reported below all come from one sample, sequenced in a study of cytomegalovirus exposure and HLA in healthy donors. 13 Jbeta primers and 60 Vbeta primers were used for the PCR. TCRdb keeps only in-frame clones here, not all; method: immunoSEQ multiplex PCR. The sample consists of some 150,000 clones, roughly 70% of them appearing once. The specimen sequenced was PBMCs. The receptor source for this set is a woman aged 60-70 years in good health and CMV-seropositive.

This clone was observed a single time. J is TRBJ1-5 and V is TRBV28; TRBD1 matches 7 bases. The CDR3 sequence is 15 residues long. Unmatched junction bases numbered 6, after V lost 4 bases and J lost 3 bases. CDR1 is MDHEN, CDR2 SYDVKM, per germline. The CDR3: CASSSATGFNQPQHF. CDR3 DNA: TGTGCCAGCAGTTCCGCGACAGGGTTCAATCAGCCCCAGCATTTT.

This clone was found a few times. The rearrangement links TRBV10-2 to TRBJ2-1; tentatively, D is TRBD1 (6 bases). V was trimmed by 3 bases and J by 6 bases, leaving 12 bases between them. Germline V lookup: CDR1 WSHSY, CDR2 SAAADI. The CDR3 covers 14 residues. CDR3 sequence reads: CASSDRGPLNEQFF. Written as DNA, the CDR3 is TGCGCCAGCAGTGACAGGGGCCCGCTCAATGAGCAGTTCTTC.

V and J are TRBV2 and TRBJ2-1, with 12 bases identical to TRBD2. This CDR3 region has 18 residues. CDR1 SNHLY and CDR2 FYNNEI come from the germline V gene. After removal of 8 bases from V and 0 bases from J, the junction contained 11 bases not matched to a gene. Here the CDR3 reads CASRRTSGNLGSYNEQFF. DNA of the CDR3: TGTGCCAGCCGCCGGACTAGCGGGAACCTGGGCTCCTACAATGAGCAGTTCTTC.

The chain couples TRBV15 to TRBJ2-7; no firm D call. CDR1 and CDR2 from the germline V gene are LNHNV and YYDKDF (reference sequence). V lost 1 base and J lost 2, with 6 bases in between. The CDR3 covers 13 residues. CDR3 sequence: CATSRALAYEQYF. The CDR3 DNA reads as TGTGCCACCAGCAGAGCCCTCGCCTACGAGCAGTACTTC.

The chain has TRBV10-1 and TRBJ2-3; D gene ambiguous. Trimming removed 6 bases at V and 2 bases at J, with 15 bases between. CDR3 length: 15 amino acids. Germline CDR1 reads WNHNN; CDR2 reads SYGVQD (reference sequence). For the CDR3, the DNA is TGCGCCAGCAGCTCCGGCGGAGCTCCCACAGATACGCAGTATTTT. Translating gives CASSSGGAPTDTQYF.

The chain is built from TRBV27 and TRBJ2-7; TRBD1 agrees at 7 bases. V lost 2 bases, J lost 3 bases, and 7 bases stayed unmatched. CDR3 length: 15 residues. The germline V gene has CDR1 MNHEY and CDR2 SMNVEV (reference sequence). CDR3 sequence: CASSLDGTASYEQYF. The CDR3 DNA reads TGTGCCAGCAGTTTAGACGGGACAGCGAGCTACGAGCAGTACTTC.

The V and J genes are TRBV5-8 and TRBJ2-7; D not resolved. Germline lookup yields CDR1 SGHTS and CDR2 YDEGEE. V was cut by 0 bases and J by 1 base, with 5 bases left in between. This CDR3 region has 13 residues. CDR3 bases: TGTGCCAGCAGCTTGGGGAGATCCTACGAGCAGTACTTC. Its translation is CASSLGRSYEQYF.